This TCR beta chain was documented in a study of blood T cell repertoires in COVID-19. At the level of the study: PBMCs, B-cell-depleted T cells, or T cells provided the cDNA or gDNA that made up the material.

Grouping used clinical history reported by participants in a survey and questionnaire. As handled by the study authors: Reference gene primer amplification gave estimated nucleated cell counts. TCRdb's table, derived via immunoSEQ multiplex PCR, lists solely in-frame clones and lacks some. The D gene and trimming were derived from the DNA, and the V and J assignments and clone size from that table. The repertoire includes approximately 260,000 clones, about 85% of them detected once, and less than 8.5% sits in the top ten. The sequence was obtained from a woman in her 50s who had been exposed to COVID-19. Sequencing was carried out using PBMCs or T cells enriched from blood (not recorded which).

CDR3 amino acids: CASSALARTYNEQFF. CDR3 DNA sequence: TGTGCCAGCAGTGCTCTAGCGAGGACCTACAATGAGCAGTTCTTC. The rearrangement uses TRBV2 and TRBJ2-1; TRBD2 is a possible D gene (6 bases). This CDR3 region has 15 residues. V was pared by 4 bases and J by 2 bases, with 12 bases between. Germline assignment: CDR1 SNHLY and CDR2 FYNNEI.